This entry concerns a single T cell receptor (beta chain). Its target is unknown. Both TRBC1 and TRBC2 were covered by a beta constant-region primer of two equimolar oligonucleotides. Ligated cDNA was amplified by four rounds of PCR with nested alpha and beta constant-region primers and SP2. MiXCR, run by TCRdb on the UMI-ligation and nested PCR reads, gives a single entry per CDR3 protein. The sample carries about 160,000 distinct CDR3 sequences, approximately 22% recorded once. This specimen comes from a study of naive and memory T cell subsets. Overall study findings and caveats: There was no ground truth to check naive and memory subset results. Especially in CD8 cells, naive repertoires contained a few larger clonotypes, possibly CD45RA-re-expressing memory cells. In naive cells, over 95% of TCR sequences were seen only once.

After CD4 positive bead selection, the CD4-negative fraction gave CD8 T cells. Sequencing used naive CD4+ T cells from blood. This TCR came from a human donor in good health.

CDR3 region: CASRGRRGHQPQHF. The DNA of the CDR3 is TGTGCCAGCAGGGGGCGGCGAGGGCACCAGCCCCAGCATTTT. V gene TRBV12-3 or TRBV12-4 combines with J gene TRBJ1-5; D perhaps matches TRBD1 (5 bases). This CDR3 has 14 residues. The germline V and J ends were trimmed by 6 bases and 7 bases, with 16 bases remaining between them.